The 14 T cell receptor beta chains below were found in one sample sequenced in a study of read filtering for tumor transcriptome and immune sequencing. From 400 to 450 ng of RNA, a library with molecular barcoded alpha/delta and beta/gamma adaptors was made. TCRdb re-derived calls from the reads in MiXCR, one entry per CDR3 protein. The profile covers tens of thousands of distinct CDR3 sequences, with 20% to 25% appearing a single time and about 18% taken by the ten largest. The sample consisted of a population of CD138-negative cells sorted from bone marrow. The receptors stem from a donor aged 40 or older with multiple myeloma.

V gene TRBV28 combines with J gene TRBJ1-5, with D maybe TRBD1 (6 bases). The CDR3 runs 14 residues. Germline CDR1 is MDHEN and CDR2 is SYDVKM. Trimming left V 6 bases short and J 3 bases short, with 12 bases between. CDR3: CASSPGATNQPQHF. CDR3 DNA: TGTGCCAGCAGCCCAGGGGCGACCAATCAGCCCCAGCATTTT.

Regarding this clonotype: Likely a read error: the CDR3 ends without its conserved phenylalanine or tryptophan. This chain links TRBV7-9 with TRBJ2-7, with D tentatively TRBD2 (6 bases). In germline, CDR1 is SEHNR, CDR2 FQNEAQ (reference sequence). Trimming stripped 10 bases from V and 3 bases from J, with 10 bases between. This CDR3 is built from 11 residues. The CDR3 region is CATDGGYEQYL. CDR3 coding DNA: TGTGCCACCGACGGGGGCTACGAGCAGTACCTC.

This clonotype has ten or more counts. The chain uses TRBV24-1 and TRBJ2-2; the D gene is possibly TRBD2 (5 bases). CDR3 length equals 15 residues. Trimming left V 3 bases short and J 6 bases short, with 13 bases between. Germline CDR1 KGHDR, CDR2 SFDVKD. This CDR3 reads CATSDHGIPPGELFF. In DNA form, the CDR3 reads TGTGCCACCAGTGATCACGGGATTCCCCCCGGGGAGCTGTTTTTT.

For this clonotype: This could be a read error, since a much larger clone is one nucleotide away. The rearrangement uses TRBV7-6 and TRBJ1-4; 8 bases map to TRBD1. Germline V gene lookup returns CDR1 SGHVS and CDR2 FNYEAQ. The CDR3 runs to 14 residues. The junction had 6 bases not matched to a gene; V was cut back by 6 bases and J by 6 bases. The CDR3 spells CASRDRVTDEKLFF. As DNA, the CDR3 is TGTGCCAGCAGGGACAGGGTGACGGATGAAAAACTGTTTTTT.

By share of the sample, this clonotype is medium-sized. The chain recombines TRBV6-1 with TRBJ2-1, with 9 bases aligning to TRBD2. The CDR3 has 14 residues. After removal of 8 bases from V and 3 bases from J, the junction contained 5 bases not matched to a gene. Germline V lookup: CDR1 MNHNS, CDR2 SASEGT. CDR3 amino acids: CASAGLAYYNEQFF. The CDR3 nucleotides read TGTGCCAGCGCAGGACTAGCGTACTACAATGAGCAGTTCTTC.

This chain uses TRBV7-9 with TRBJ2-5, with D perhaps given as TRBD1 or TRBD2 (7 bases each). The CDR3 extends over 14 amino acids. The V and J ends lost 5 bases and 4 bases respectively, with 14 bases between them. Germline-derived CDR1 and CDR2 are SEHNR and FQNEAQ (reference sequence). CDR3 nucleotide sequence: TGTGCCAGCAGCGCATCAGGGGGGGGAGAGACCCAGTACTTC. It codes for CASSASGGGETQYF.

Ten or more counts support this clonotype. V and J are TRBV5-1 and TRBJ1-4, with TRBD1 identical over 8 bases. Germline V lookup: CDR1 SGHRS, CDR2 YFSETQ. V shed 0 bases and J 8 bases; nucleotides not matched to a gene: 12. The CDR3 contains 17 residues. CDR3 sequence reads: CASSLGDRTVGEEKLFF. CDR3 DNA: TGCGCCAGCAGCTTGGGGGACAGGACCGTCGGAGAGGAAAAACTGTTTTTT.

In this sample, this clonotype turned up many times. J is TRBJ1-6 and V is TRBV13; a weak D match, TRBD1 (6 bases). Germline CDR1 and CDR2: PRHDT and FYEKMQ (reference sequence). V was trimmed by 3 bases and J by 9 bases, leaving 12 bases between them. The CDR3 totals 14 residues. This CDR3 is CASSLGTGSSPLHF. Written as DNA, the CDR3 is TGTGCCAGCAGCTTGGGCACAGGGAGTTCACCCCTCCACTTT.

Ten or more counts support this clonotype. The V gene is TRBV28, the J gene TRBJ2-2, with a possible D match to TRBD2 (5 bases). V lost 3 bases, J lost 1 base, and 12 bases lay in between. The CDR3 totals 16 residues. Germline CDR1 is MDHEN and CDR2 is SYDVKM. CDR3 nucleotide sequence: TGTGCCAGCAGTTTTGGTCCGGGGAGGAACACCGGGGAGCTGTTTTTT. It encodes CASSFGPGRNTGELFF.

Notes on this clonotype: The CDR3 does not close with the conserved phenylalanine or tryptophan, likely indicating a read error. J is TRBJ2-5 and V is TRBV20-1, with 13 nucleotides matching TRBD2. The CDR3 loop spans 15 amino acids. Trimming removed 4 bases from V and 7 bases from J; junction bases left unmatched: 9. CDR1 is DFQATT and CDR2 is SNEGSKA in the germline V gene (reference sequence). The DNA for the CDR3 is TGCAGTGCTATTCCCGGACTAGCGGGAGAAGGGACCCAGTACTCC. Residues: CSAIPGLAGEGTQYS.

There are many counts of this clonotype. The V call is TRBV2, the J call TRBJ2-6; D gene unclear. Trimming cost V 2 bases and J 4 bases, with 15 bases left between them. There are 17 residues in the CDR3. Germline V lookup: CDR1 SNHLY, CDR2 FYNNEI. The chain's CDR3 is CASSEWSHLAGANVLTF. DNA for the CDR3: TGTGCCAGCAGTGAATGGTCTCATCTGGCAGGGGCCAACGTCCTGACTTTC.

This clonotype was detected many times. The CDR3 coding sequence is TGCGCCAGCAGCTCCAGCAGGGGAGCCCCTGAAGCTTTCTTT. Its protein is CASSSSRGAPEAFF. This chain joins TRBV5-1 and TRBJ1-1, with D possibly being TRBD1 (6 bases). This CDR3 spans 14 amino acids. Germline V gives CDR1 SGHRS, CDR2 YFSETQ. The V and J ends lost 3 bases and 6 bases respectively, with 15 bases between them.

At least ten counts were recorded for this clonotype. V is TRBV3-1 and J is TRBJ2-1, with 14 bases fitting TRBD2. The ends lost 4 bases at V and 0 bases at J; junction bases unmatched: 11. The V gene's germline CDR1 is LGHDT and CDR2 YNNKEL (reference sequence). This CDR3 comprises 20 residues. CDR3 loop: CASSRMGLAGALSSYNEQFF. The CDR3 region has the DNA TGTGCCAGCAGCCGAATGGGACTAGCGGGGGCATTAAGCTCCTACAATGAGCAGTTCTTC.

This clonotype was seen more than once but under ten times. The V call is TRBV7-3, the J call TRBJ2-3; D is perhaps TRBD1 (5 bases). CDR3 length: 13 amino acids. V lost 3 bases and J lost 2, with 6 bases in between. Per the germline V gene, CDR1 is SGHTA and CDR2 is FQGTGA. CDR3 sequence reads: CASSLDITDTQYF. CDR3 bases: TGTGCCAGCAGCTTGGACATCACAGATACGCAGTATTTT.